Presented here are 21 T cell receptor beta chains from one specimen sequenced in a study of blood T cell repertoires in COVID-19. Clones were read by immunoSEQ multiplex PCR, and TCRdb kept only the in-frame ones, dropping some. The table shows around 51,000 clones, with approximately 86% occurring only once. Sequencing used peripheral blood. Receptors originate from a woman of 80 years or more with acute or convalescent COVID-19.

The chain has TRBV18 and TRBJ2-3, with 9 bases identical to TRBD2. CDR3 length: 15 amino acids. Germline V lookup: CDR1 KGHSH, CDR2 LQKENI. The ends lost 1 base at V and 2 bases at J; junction bases unmatched: 1. The CDR3 spells CASSPLAGATDTQYF. CDR3 coding DNA: TGTGCCAGCTCACCACTAGCGGGGGCCACAGATACGCAGTATTTT.

The rearrangement uses TRBV27 and TRBJ1-2; 7 bases line up with TRBD1. V lost 4 bases, J lost 7 bases, and 15 bases stayed unmatched. Germline assignment: CDR1 MNHEY and CDR2 SMNVEV (reference sequence). CDR3 size: 16 residues. CDR3: CASSSYSTGSKGGYTF. CDR3 DNA: TGTGCCAGCAGTTCATACTCGACAGGGTCCAAGGGTGGCTACACCTTC.

The V gene is TRBV7-9, the J gene TRBJ2-7, with no clear D. CDR1 is SEHNR, CDR2 FQNEAQ, per germline (reference sequence). V lost 4 bases to trimming and J lost 1 base, with 5 bases between them. The CDR3 has 12 amino acids. CDR3 sequence reads: CASSSYSYEQYF. The DNA for the CDR3 is TGTGCCAGCAGCTCCTATTCCTACGAGCAGTACTTC.

The CDR3 protein is CASSIDGNQPQHF. CDR3 DNA sequence: TGTGCCAGTAGTATAGACGGGAATCAGCCCCAGCATTTT. This chain links TRBV19 with TRBJ1-5; no reliable D call. The germline V gene encodes CDR1 LNHDA and CDR2 SQIVND (reference sequence). With 0 bases removed from V and 4 bases from J, the gap between germline ends came to 4 bases. The CDR3 extends over 13 amino acids.

A single count supports this clone. The rearrangement uses TRBV5-1 and TRBJ1-2; D is perhaps TRBD1 (6 bases). The V and J ends lost 0 bases and 3 bases respectively, with 18 bases between them. Germline-derived CDR1 and CDR2 are SGHRS and YFSETQ. The CDR3 loop spans 17 amino acids. CDR3 nucleotides: TGCGCCAGCAGCTTGGAATTTACAGGGTCCCTATACTATGGCTACACCTTC. Translated: CASSLEFTGSLYYGYTF.

The gene calls are TRBV7-2 and TRBJ1-2; 8 nucleotides agree with TRBD1. Germline assignment: CDR1 SGHTA and CDR2 FQGNSA. Trimming removed 5 bases from V and 0 bases from J; junction bases left unmatched: 2. The CDR3 loop spans 14 amino acids. This CDR3 reads CASSGQGSNYGYTF. In DNA form, the CDR3 reads TGTGCCAGCAGCGGACAGGGCTCTAACTATGGCTACACCTTC.

The chain employs TRBV6-5 and TRBJ1-2; TRBD1 matches 9 bases. V shed 5 bases, J shed 5 bases, and the junction held 9 bases outside the gene matches. This CDR3 is 15 amino acids long. Germline CDR1 and CDR2: MNHEY and SVGAGI. CDR3 amino acids: CASSRGTGMMYGYTF. CDR3 nucleotide sequence: TGTGCCAGCAGTAGGGGGACAGGGATGATGTATGGCTACACCTTC.

This clone is a singleton in its sample. V and J are TRBV30 and TRBJ1-2, with unresolved D. In germline, CDR1 is GTSNPN, CDR2 SVGIG (reference sequence). CDR3 length: 12 amino acids. V was cut by 4 bases and J by 2 bases, with 8 bases left in between. The CDR3 spells CAWIDGNYGYTF. CDR3 sequence (DNA): TGTGCCTGGATCGACGGGAACTATGGCTACACCTTC.

The rearrangement links TRBV11-2 to TRBJ2-3; no definite D call. Germline loops: CDR1 SGHAT, CDR2 FQNNGV. The CDR3 is 15 residues long. V lost 7 bases and J lost 0, with 14 bases in between. The CDR3 sequence is CASTLDGASTDTQYF. CDR3 nucleotide sequence: TGTGCCAGCACCCTAGACGGAGCTAGCACAGATACGCAGTATTTT. The full variable domain, rest sourced from reference TRBV11-2 and TRBJ2-3, is EAGVAQSPRYKIIEKRQSVAFWCNPISGHATLYWYQQILGQGPKLLIQFQNNGVVDDSQLPKDRFSAERLKGVDSTLKIQPAKLEDSAVYLCASTLDGASTDTQYFGPGTRLTVL.

The chain uses TRBV7-9 and TRBJ2-7; 7 positions agree with TRBD1. This CDR3 region has 15 residues. After removal of 1 base from V and 5 bases from J, the junction contained 8 bases not matched to a gene. Germline V gives CDR1 SEHNR, CDR2 FQNEAQ (reference sequence). This CDR3 reads CASSLVPGGTDEQYF. The CDR3 coding sequence is TGTGCCAGCAGCTTAGTGCCAGGGGGAACTGACGAGCAGTACTTC. The variable domain in full, completed from reference TRBV7-9 and TRBJ2-7, reads DTGVSQNPRHKITKRGQNVTFRCDPISEHNRLYWYRQTLGQGPEFLTYFQNEAQLEKSRLLSDRFSAERPKGSFSTLEIQRTEQGDSAMYLCASSLVPGGTDEQYFGPGTRLTVT.

Written as DNA, the CDR3 is TGTGCCAGCGGGCGACAGGGAACCTCTGGAAACACCATATATTTT. Its protein product is CASGRQGTSGNTIYF. The chain joins TRBV11-2 to TRBJ1-3; TRBD1 matches at 7 bases. V gave up 8 bases and J gave up 0 bases; unmatched junction bases: 7. Germline assignment: CDR1 SGHAT and CDR2 FQNNGV. CDR3 length: 15 residues. Together with reference TRBV11-2 and TRBJ1-3, the CDR3 gives the full variable domain: EAGVAQSPRYKIIEKRQSVAFWCNPISGHATLYWYQQILGQGPKLLIQFQNNGVVDDSQLPKDRFSAERLKGVDSTLKIQPAKLEDSAVYLCASGRQGTSGNTIYFGEGSWLTVV.

The V gene is TRBV11-2, the J gene TRBJ2-2; unclear D gene. Trimming cost V 5 bases and J 1 base, with 8 bases left between them. CDR3 length equals 14 residues. Germline loops: CDR1 SGHAT, CDR2 FQNNGV. The CDR3 coding sequence is TGTGCCAGCAGCCTACAGATGAACACCGGGGAGCTGTTTTTT. This translates into CASSLQMNTGELFF. The full variable domain, with the rest looked up from reference TRBV11-2 and TRBJ2-2, is EAGVAQSPRYKIIEKRQSVAFWCNPISGHATLYWYQQILGQGPKLLIQFQNNGVVDDSQLPKDRFSAERLKGVDSTLKIQPAKLEDSAVYLCASSLQMNTGELFFGEGSRLTVL.

The chain is built from TRBV19 and TRBJ2-7, with TRBD2 matching over 13 bases. Germline loops: CDR1 LNHDA, CDR2 SQIVND (reference sequence). After removal of 6 bases from V and 4 bases from J, the junction contained 3 bases not matched to a gene. The CDR3 is 14 residues long. The DNA for the CDR3 is TGTGCCAGTAGGATGACTAGCGGGGGGTACGAGCAGTACTTC. This encodes CASRMTSGGYEQYF.

This chain joins TRBV6-5 and TRBJ2-1; D not certain. V was pared by 7 bases and J by 2 bases, with 12 bases between. The CDR3 extends over 14 amino acids. Germline V gives CDR1 MNHEY, CDR2 SVGAGI. Here the CDR3 DNA reads TGTGCCAGCACCCCAGTTGGGCCCTACAATGAGCAGTTCTTC. This codes for CASTPVGPYNEQFF.

The chain is built from TRBV30 and TRBJ1-1; D remains ambiguous. The CDR3 length is 13 residues. V shed 2 bases and J shed 1 base, with 8 bases lying between them. Germline CDR1 GTSNPN, CDR2 SVGIG (reference sequence). CDR3 nucleotides: TGTGCCTGGAGTCTACTTGAGAACACTGAAGCTTTCTTT. Encoded protein: CAWSLLENTEAFF.

This clone has a single count. The rearrangement uses TRBV3-1 (or the pseudogene TRBV3-2) and TRBJ1-4; D unresolved. CDR3 size: 13 residues. Trimming pared 4 bases from V and 6 bases from J, leaving 9 bases between. Germline CDR1 LGHDT, CDR2 YNNKEL (reference sequence). The CDR3 nucleotides are TGTGCCAGCAGCCGAGAGTTCGATGAAAAACTGTTTTTT. Amino acids: CASSREFDEKLFF.

The V and J genes are TRBV7-2 and TRBJ2-5, with D tentatively TRBD1 (5 bases). This CDR3 region has 13 residues. The germline V gene has CDR1 SGHTA and CDR2 FQGNSA. V dropped 4 bases and J dropped 5 bases, with 11 bases sitting between them. This chain's CDR3 is CASSWQGGETQYF. The CDR3 DNA is TGTGCCAGCAGCTGGCAGGGCGGTGAGACCCAGTACTTC. Full variable domain (rest looked up from reference TRBV7-2 and TRBJ2-5): GAGVSQSPSNKVTEKGKDVELRCDPISGHTALYWYRQSLGQGLEFLIYFQGNSAPDKSGLPSDRFSAERTGGSVSTLTIQRTQQEDSAVYLCASSWQGGETQYFGPGTRLLVL.

The chain joins TRBV6-5 to TRBJ2-7; a possible D gene is TRBD1 (5 bases). The germline V and J ends were trimmed by 4 bases and 6 bases, with 13 bases remaining between them. The CDR3 has 13 residues. CDR1 MNHEY and CDR2 SVGAGI come from the germline V gene. The CDR3 here is CASSSSRAGEQYF. The CDR3 bases are TGTGCCAGCAGTTCCTCCAGGGCCGGCGAGCAGTACTTC.

The V gene is TRBV2, the J gene TRBJ2-3, with 7 bases aligning to TRBD1. Germline CDR1 and CDR2: SNHLY and FYNNEI. The ends lost 1 base at V and 2 bases at J; junction bases unmatched: 3. The length of the CDR3 is 15 residues. In nucleotides, the CDR3 is TGTGCCAGCAGTGAAGGGGGACAGAACACAGATACGCAGTATTTT. Protein product: CASSEGGQNTDTQYF.

This clone occurred a few times. The chain has TRBV12-3 or TRBV12-4 and TRBJ1-1, with 8 bases aligning to TRBD1. This CDR3 region has 13 residues. Unmatched junction bases numbered 5, after V lost 10 bases and J lost 1 base. The CDR3 DNA reads as TGTGCCAACACAGGACAGGGGAACACTGAAGCTTTCTTT. Encoded protein: CANTGQGNTEAFF.

The chain recombines TRBV11-2 with TRBJ1-1; 7 positions match TRBD1. The CDR3 extends over 15 amino acids. CDR1 and CDR2 from the germline V gene are SGHAT and FQNNGV. V lost 3 bases, J lost 6 bases, and 10 bases stayed unmatched. CDR3 region: CASSLVRGKIAEAFF. In DNA form, the CDR3 reads TGTGCCAGCAGCTTGGTCAGGGGGAAGATTGCTGAAGCTTTCTTT.